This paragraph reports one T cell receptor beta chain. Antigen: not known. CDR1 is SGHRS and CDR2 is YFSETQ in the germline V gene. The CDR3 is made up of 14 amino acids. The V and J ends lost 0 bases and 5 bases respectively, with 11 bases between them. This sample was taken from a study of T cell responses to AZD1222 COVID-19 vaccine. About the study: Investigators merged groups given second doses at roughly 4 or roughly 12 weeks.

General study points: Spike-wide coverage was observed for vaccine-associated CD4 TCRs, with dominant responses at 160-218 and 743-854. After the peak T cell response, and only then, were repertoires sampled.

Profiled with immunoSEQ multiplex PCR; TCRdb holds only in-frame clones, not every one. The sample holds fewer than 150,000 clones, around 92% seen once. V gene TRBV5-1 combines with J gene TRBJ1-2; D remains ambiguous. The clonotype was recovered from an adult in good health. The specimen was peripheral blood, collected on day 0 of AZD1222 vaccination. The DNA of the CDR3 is TGCGCCAGCAGCTTGGCATCTGTCGTTTATGGCTACACCTTC. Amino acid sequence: CASSLASVVYGYTF.